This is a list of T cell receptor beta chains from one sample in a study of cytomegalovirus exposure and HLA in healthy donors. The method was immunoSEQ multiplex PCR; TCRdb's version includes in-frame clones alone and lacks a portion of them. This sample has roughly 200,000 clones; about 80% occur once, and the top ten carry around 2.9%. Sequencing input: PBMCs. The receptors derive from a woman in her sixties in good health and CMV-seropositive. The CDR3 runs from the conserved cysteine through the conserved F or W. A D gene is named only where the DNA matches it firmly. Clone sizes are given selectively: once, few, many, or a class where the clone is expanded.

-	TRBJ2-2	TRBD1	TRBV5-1	CASSLLGDRRTGELFF	TGCGCCAGCAGCTTGTTGGGGGACAGGAGGACCGGGGAGCTGTTTTTT
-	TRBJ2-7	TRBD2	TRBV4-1	CASSQVSSGGSYEQYF	TGCGCCAGCAGCCAAGTATCTAGCGGGGGCTCCTACGAGCAGTACTTC
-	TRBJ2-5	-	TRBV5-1	CASSPLGETQYF	TGCGCCAGCAGCCCACTCGGGGAGACCCAGTACTTC
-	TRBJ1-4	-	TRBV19	CASMALATNEKLFF	TGTGCCAGTATGGCACTAGCAACTAATGAAAAACTGTTTTTT
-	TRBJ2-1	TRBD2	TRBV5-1	CASSSIAGGDNEQFF	TGCGCCAGCAGCTCTATAGCGGGGGGAGACAATGAGCAGTTCTTC
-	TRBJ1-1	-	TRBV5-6	CASSPRSLGITEAFF	TGTGCCAGCAGCCCCAGGTCCCTCGGTATCACTGAAGCTTTCTTT
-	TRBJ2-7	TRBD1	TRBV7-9	CASSLLGTGPYEQYF	TGTGCCAGCAGCTTATTGGGGACAGGTCCCTACGAGCAGTACTTC
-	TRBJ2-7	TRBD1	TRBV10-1	CASSEGTGGAKVYEQYF	TGCGCCAGCAGTGAGGGAACAGGGGGCGCTAAGGTCTACGAGCAGTACTTC
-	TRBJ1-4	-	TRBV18	CASARGGNEKLFF	TGTGCCAGTGCTCGCGGGGGTAATGAAAAACTGTTTTTT
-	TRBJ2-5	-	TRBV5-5	CASSLGRDGFGTQYF	TGTGCCAGCAGCTTGGGGCGGGACGGGTTTGGGACCCAGTACTTC
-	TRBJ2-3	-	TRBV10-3	CAIRGGPTDTQYF	TGTGCCATCCGGGGAGGACCCACAGATACGCAGTATTTT
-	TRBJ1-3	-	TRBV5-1	CASSLASGAGNTIYF	TGCGCCAGCAGCTTGGCCTCAGGGGCTGGAAACACCATATATTTT
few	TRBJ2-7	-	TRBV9	CASSVKGDYYEQYF	TGTGCCAGCAGCGTAAAGGGGGACTACTACGAGCAGTACTTC
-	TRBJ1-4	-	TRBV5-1	CASTPGGYFREKLFF	TGCGCCAGCACCCCTGGGGGCTATTTTAGGGAAAAACTGTTTTTT
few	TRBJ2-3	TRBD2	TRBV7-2	CASSLVAGGATDTQYF	TGTGCCAGCAGCTTAGTAGCGGGGGGGGCCACAGATACGCAGTATTTT
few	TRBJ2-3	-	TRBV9	CASSVGLAPMGNTQYF	TGTGCCAGCAGCGTGGGCCTAGCGCCTATGGGGAATACGCAGTATTTT
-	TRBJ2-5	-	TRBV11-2	CASSFSDSSNAQYF	TGTGCCAGCAGCTTCAGCGACTCCTCCAATGCCCAGTACTTC
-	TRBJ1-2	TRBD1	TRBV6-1	CASFQGAIELVGYTF	TGTGCCAGCTTTCAGGGGGCCATAGAGCTTGTTGGCTACACCTTC
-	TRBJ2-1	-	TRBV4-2	CASSQVLAGEQFF	TGTGCCAGCAGCCAAGTTCTAGCTGGTGAGCAGTTCTTC
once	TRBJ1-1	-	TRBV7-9	CSSSFRGNTEAFF	TGTTCCAGCAGCTTCCGGGGGAACACTGAAGCTTTCTTT
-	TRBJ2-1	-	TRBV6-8	CASRSGTPSYSYNEQFF	TGTGCCAGCAGATCCGGGACTCCCAGCTATTCCTACAATGAGCAGTTCTTC
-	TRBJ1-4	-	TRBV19	CASSMIGVSNEKLFF	TGTGCCAGTAGTATGATCGGGGTCTCTAATGAAAAACTGTTTTTT
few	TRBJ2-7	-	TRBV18	CASSSKQGYEQYF	TGTGCCAGCTCATCAAAACAGGGCTACGAGCAGTACTTC
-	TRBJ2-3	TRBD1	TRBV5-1	CASSLGQPVDTQYF	TGCGCCAGCAGCCTGGGACAGCCTGTAGATACGCAGTATTTT
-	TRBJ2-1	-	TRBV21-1	CASSNSSGRENNEQFF	TGTGCCAGCAGCAACTCTAGCGGGAGGGAGAACAATGAGCAGTTCTTC
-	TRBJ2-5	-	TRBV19	CASTVGAGETQYF	TGTGCCAGTACCGTGGGGGCAGGAGAGACCCAGTACTTC
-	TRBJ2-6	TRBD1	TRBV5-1	CASSLIQGVSGANVLTF	TGCGCCAGCAGCTTGATCCAGGGGGTCTCTGGGGCCAACGTCCTGACTTTC
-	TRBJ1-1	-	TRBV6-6	CASSHDRGTEAFF	TGTGCCAGCAGTCACGACCGAGGGACTGAAGCTTTCTTT
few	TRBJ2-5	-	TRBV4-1	CASSQVRASARQETQYF	TGCGCCAGCAGCCAAGTACGGGCTAGCGCCCGTCAAGAGACCCAGTACTTC
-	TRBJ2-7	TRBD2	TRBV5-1	CASSLELAGGNYEQYF	TGCGCCAGCAGCCTGGAATTAGCGGGAGGAAACTACGAGCAGTACTTC